These 23 T cell receptor beta chains share one sample of origin, sequenced in a study of T cell repertoires in cytomegalovirus infection. TCRdb re-analysed the reads in MiXCR, keeping a single row per CDR3 protein. The repertoire has 830,000 or so distinct CDR3 sequences, 30% to 35% of them found once; the top ten carry roughly 12%. For these receptors, no antigen is known. The source material was cultured CD8+ T cells from PBMCs, sampled from culture after CMV antigen stimulation. Every receptor here comes from a human donor in good health (CMV status not recorded). Some clones in this sample may be carry-over from other donors' samples.

This clonotype was counted between two and nine times. CDR3 residues: CATSPLGGGYYNSPLHF. CDR3 nucleotide sequence: TGTGCCACCAGCCCCCTTGGGGGGGGCTATTATAATTCACCCCTCCACTTT. The rearrangement joins TRBV15 to TRBJ1-6; a weak D match, TRBD1 (6 bases). Germline CDR1 is LNHNV and CDR2 is YYDKDF (reference sequence). This CDR3 has 17 residues. Trimming removed 5 bases at V and 4 bases at J, with 18 bases between.

This chain joins TRBV27 and TRBJ2-7; 11 bases line up with TRBD2. Germline assignment: CDR1 MNHEY and CDR2 SMNVEV (reference sequence). The CDR3 runs to 15 residues. The J segment lost 3 bases and the V segment lost 6 bases, leaving 7 bases of the junction unmatched. Here the CDR3 reads CASSSRLAGFYEQYF. CDR3 DNA: TGTGCCAGCAGCTCCCGACTAGCGGGGTTCTACGAGCAGTACTTC.

In its sample, this clonotype was seen a few times. The gene calls are TRBV4-1 and TRBJ2-5; D is undetermined. The CDR3 spans 16 residues. V lost 4 bases and J lost 1, with 16 bases in between. Per the germline V gene, CDR1 is MGHRA and CDR2 is YSYEKL. This chain's CDR3 is CASSPVVEAFQETQYF. The CDR3 DNA follows: TGCGCCAGCAGCCCTGTGGTTGAGGCCTTCCAAGAGACCCAGTACTTC.

This clonotype was counted many times. This chain links TRBV7-6 with TRBJ2-5; D is perhaps TRBD2 (6 bases). V lost 5 bases and J 1 base, leaving 14 bases between the germline ends. Germline lookup yields CDR1 SGHVS and CDR2 FNYEAQ. CDR3 length: 15 amino acids. The CDR3: CASSPWGLLQETQYF. The CDR3, as DNA: TGTGCCAGCAGCCCTTGGGGACTGCTCCAAGAGACCCAGTACTTC.

CDR3 protein: CASSGENRIEQYF. CDR3 coding DNA: TGTGCCAGCAGTGGGGAGAATAGGATCGAGCAGTACTTC. The gene calls are TRBV6-1 and TRBJ2-7; a possible D gene is TRBD2 (5 bases). Trimming shortened V by 4 bases and J by 6 bases, and 13 bases separated the two germline ends. The CDR3 is 13 amino acids. CDR1 is MNHNS, CDR2 SASEGT, per germline.

Comments on this clonotype: A much larger clone lies a single base off, so this may be a read error. This chain joins TRBV7-8 and TRBJ2-3; D possibly uses TRBD1 or TRBD2 (6 bases each). Germline loops: CDR1 SGHVS, CDR2 FQNEAQ. The CDR3 totals 21 residues. V lost 1 base and J 2 bases, leaving 28 bases between the germline ends. CDR3 sequence: CASSLERAGVRGLPDTDTQYF. The DNA of the CDR3 is TGTGCCAGCAGCTTAGAAAGAGCGGGTGTCAGGGGCCTTCCCGACACAGATACGCAGTATTTT.

This clonotype has just a few counts. This sequence joins TRBV20-1 and TRBJ1-5, with 9 bases aligning to TRBD1. The CDR3 loop spans 14 amino acids. CDR1 and CDR2 (germline): DFQATT, SNEGSKA (reference sequence). V lost 4 bases and J lost 1; bases outside the gene matches: 2. The CDR3 is CSAKTGGSNQPQHF. CDR3 DNA: TGCAGTGCTAAGACAGGGGGAAGCAATCAGCCCCAGCATTTT.

The chain employs TRBV29-1 and TRBJ1-3; maybe TRBD1 (5 bases). This CDR3 spans 13 amino acids. V lost 3 bases and J lost 3, with 9 bases in between. Looked up from germline, CDR1 is SQVTM and CDR2 is ANQGSEA. CDR3 loop: CSVDRRDGNTIYF. The DNA of the CDR3 is TGCAGCGTTGATCGCAGGGATGGAAACACCATATATTTT.

The V call is TRBV20-1, the J call TRBJ2-5; no clear D gene. Per the germline V gene, CDR1 is DFQATT and CDR2 is SNEGSKA (reference sequence). V lost 6 bases to trimming and J lost 1 base, with 15 bases between them. The CDR3 has 14 residues. The CDR3 region has the DNA TGCAGTGCGAATGACTTAAGTACCCAAGAGACCCAGTACTTC. Translating it yields CSANDLSTQETQYF.

This clonotype was detected ten times or more. The chain couples TRBV5-8 to TRBJ2-1; 7 positions agree with TRBD1. Germline lookup yields CDR1 SGHTS and CDR2 YDEGEE. The CDR3 sequence is 15 residues long. The V segment lost 0 bases and the J segment 2 bases; nucleotides outside the gene matches: 2. The CDR3 loop reads CASSLDQGAYNEQFF. Here the CDR3 DNA reads TGTGCCAGCAGCTTGGACCAGGGGGCCTACAATGAGCAGTTCTTC.

This clonotype turned up a few times. The J gene is TRBJ1-1, the V gene TRBV12-5; no reliable D call. V was pared by 3 bases and J by 0 bases, with 26 bases between. From germline, CDR1 is LGHNT and CDR2 FRNRAP. The CDR3 covers 20 residues. The CDR3 nucleotides read TGTGCTAGTGGTTTACCCCATGACGTCCTAAGGGTAACCATGAACACTGAAGCTTTCTTT. Amino acid sequence: CASGLPHDVLRVTMNTEAFF.

J is TRBJ1-2 and V is TRBV4-2; 7 nucleotides align to TRBD1. Germline V gene lookup returns CDR1 LGHNA and CDR2 YNFKEQ. The CDR3 consists of 15 residues. V lost 4 bases and J lost 5; bases outside the gene matches: 10. CDR3 sequence: CASSPEGAQGYGYTF. Written as DNA, the CDR3 is TGTGCCAGCAGCCCAGAGGGGGCCCAAGGGTATGGCTACACCTTC.

With respect to this clonotype: At one of its ends the junction is not consistent with the germline gene, which may arise from a read error. The gene calls are TRBV4-3 and TRBJ2-5; 8 bases are shared with TRBD1. The CDR3 extends over 16 amino acids. Germline V CDR1 and CDR2: LGHNA, YSLEER. The CDR3 protein is CVSSQGMDRAVATQYF. DNA for the CDR3: TGCGTCAGCAGCCAAGGAATGGACAGGGCGGTCGCGACCCAGTACTTC.

The chain joins TRBV9 to TRBJ1-1; D is unresolved. This CDR3 has 15 residues. Trimming left V 2 bases short and J 2 bases short, with 13 bases between. Germline V gene sequence: CDR1 SGDLS, CDR2 YYNGEE. The CDR3 DNA follows: TGTGCCAGCAGCGTTAGTGGGTGGGTTAACACTGAAGCTTTCTTT. Its translation is CASSVSGWVNTEAFF.

The chain has TRBV20-1 and TRBJ1-1; tentative D call: TRBD1 (6 bases). V lost 0 bases and J lost 5, with 13 bases in between. Per the germline V gene, CDR1 is DFQATT and CDR2 is SNEGSKA (reference sequence). The CDR3 totals 14 residues. The CDR3 here is CSARDQGQWTEAFF. CDR3 nucleotides: TGCAGTGCTAGAGATCAAGGACAGTGGACTGAAGCTTTCTTT.

This chain connects TRBV7-9 to TRBJ2-2; TRBD1 is a possible D gene (7 bases). The CDR3 has 18 residues. Germline values: CDR1 SEHNR, CDR2 FQNEAQ (reference sequence). Trimming removed 1 base from V and 0 bases from J, with 15 bases in between. The CDR3 region is CASSLGTQGGPNTGELFF. The CDR3 DNA sequence: TGTGCCAGCAGCTTAGGCACCCAGGGGGGTCCGAACACCGGGGAGCTGTTTTTT.

The chain combines TRBV6-2 or TRBV6-3 with TRBJ1-2; a weak D match, TRBD1 (5 bases). CDR1 and CDR2 from the germline V gene are MNHEY and SVGEGT. Trimming pared 2 bases from V and 4 bases from J, leaving 14 bases between. This CDR3 is 15 amino acids long. The CDR3 region is CASSYAPGTGYGYTF. In nucleotides, the CDR3 is TGTGCCAGCAGTTACGCCCCCGGGACGGGCTATGGCTACACCTTC.

This clonotype has more than one count but fewer than ten. The rearrangement uses TRBV19 and TRBJ1-2; D gene uncertain. From germline, CDR1 is LNHDA and CDR2 SQIVND (reference sequence). The V end lost 10 bases, the J end lost 0 bases, and 12 bases lay between the germline ends. The CDR3 runs 13 residues. Here the CDR3 DNA reads TGTGCCAAATTAGGAGGGACTAACTATGGCTACACCTTC. Amino acid sequence: CAKLGGTNYGYTF. Full variable domain (rest looked up from reference TRBV19 and TRBJ1-2): DGGITQSPKYLFRKEGQNVTLSCEQNLNHDAMYWYRQDPGQGLRLIYYSQIVNDFQKGDIAEGYSVSREKKESFPLTVTSAQKNPTAFYLCAKLGGTNYGYTFGSGTRLTVV.

This clonotype was seen only once. The V gene is TRBV27, the J gene TRBJ2-1, with D uncertain. V was clipped by 3 bases and J by 3 bases, with 18 bases between them. The CDR3 covers 17 residues. Germline V gene lookup returns CDR1 MNHEY and CDR2 SMNVEV (reference sequence). CDR3: CASSFALSNSYYNEQFF. In DNA, the CDR3 is TGTGCCAGCAGTTTCGCTCTTAGCAACTCCTACTACAATGAGCAGTTCTTC.

This clonotype was seen repeatedly, ten times or more. The CDR3 DNA sequence: TGTGCCAGCAGCTCCCCAGGGGTTAGCCGGGAGACCCAGTACTTC. Translating it yields CASSSPGVSRETQYF. The chain is built from TRBV7-8 and TRBJ2-5, with D perhaps matching TRBD1 (6 bases). In germline, CDR1 is SGHVS, CDR2 FQNEAQ. The V end was cut by 4 bases, the J end by 5 bases, with 17 bases between. The CDR3 runs to 15 residues.

The CDR3 reads CASRWGVYGYTF. The DNA of the CDR3 is TGTGCCAGCAGGTGGGGTGTCTATGGCTACACCTTC. V is TRBV12-3 or TRBV12-4 and J is TRBJ1-2, with unresolved D. This CDR3 has 12 residues. Trimming stripped 6 bases from V and 4 bases from J, with 9 bases between.

This clonotype has at least ten counts. J is TRBJ1-5 and V is TRBV7-8; D is ambiguous. The CDR3 consists of 14 residues. Per the germline V gene, CDR1 is SGHVS and CDR2 is FQNEAQ. Trimming left V 1 base short and J 2 bases short, with 6 bases between. CDR3 in amino acids: CASSLDLGNQPQHF. The CDR3 DNA reads as TGTGCCAGCAGCTTAGATTTGGGCAATCAGCCCCAGCATTTT.

The chain couples TRBV29-1 to TRBJ2-7, with 12 bases matching TRBD2. Germline lookup yields CDR1 SQVTM and CDR2 ANQGSEA. The trim removed 2 bases at V and 2 bases at J, leaving 16 bases unmatched. This CDR3 is 19 amino acids long. The CDR3 nucleotides read TGCAGCGTTGAAACCCGTTGGCCACCACTAGCGGGGGGTCCCTACGAGCAGTACGTC. Translating gives CSVETRWPPLAGGPYEQYV.